Sequencing of this T cell receptor beta chain was carried out in a study of blood T cells in healthy people across ages. Using a J-beta primer mix together with a sample-barcoded 5' primer, a second PCR was run for about 6 to 12 cycles. Sequencing yielded, for each sample, at least 2.5 million paired-end reads carrying CDR3. TCRdb reprocessed the 5' RACE reads with MiXCR, giving one entry per CDR3 protein. The sample records about 400,000 distinct CDR3 sequences, roughly half being singletons. Germline assignment: CDR1 SGHKS and CDR2 YYEKEE (reference sequence). The CDR3 covers 15 residues. V shed 4 bases and J shed 3 bases, with 13 bases lying between them.

Specimen: blood. V usage is TRBV5-5 and J usage is TRBJ1-4; weak D call: TRBD1 (5 bases). The sequence came from a man between 60 and 75 years old in good health. The CDR3 reads CASSAREGSNEKLFF. In nucleotides, the CDR3 is TGTGCCAGCAGCGCCCGGGAGGGGTCTAATGAAAAACTGTTTTTT.